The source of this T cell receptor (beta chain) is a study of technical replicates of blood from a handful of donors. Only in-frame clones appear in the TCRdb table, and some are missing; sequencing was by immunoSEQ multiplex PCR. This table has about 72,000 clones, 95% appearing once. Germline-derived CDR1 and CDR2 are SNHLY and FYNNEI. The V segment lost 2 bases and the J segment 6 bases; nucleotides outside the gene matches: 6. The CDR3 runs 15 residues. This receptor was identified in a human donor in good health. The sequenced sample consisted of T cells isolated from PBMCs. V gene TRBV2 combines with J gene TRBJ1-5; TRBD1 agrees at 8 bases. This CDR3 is CASSERQGIRQPQHF. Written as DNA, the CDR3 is TGTGCCAGCAGTGAACGACAGGGGATCCGTCAGCCCCAGCATTTT.